This T cell receptor (beta chain) was observed in a study of identical twins. General study points: Out-of-frame alpha sequences common to twins exhibited an excess of low generation probability. For out-of-frame beta sequences, excess twin sharing was weaker.

This clonotype was observed many times. Its antigen remains unknown. Unique molecular identifiers were present on the cDNA, which also gained a universal primer site by template switching. TCRdb itself ran the 5' RACE reads through MiXCR, one entry per CDR3 protein. The sample has under 900,000 distinct CDR3 sequences; 9% to 15% are singletons. These data were also reused for a study on yellow fever vaccine responses in identical twins.

This sequence originates from a woman aged 18-29 years in good health. Sequences were obtained from PBMCs.

Written as DNA, the CDR3 is TGTGCCAGCAGCTTGACAGGGGACAACACTGAAGCTTTCTTT. It translates to CASSLTGDNTEAFF. The J gene is TRBJ1-1, the V gene TRBV7-9; TRBD1 agrees at 8 bases. V was clipped by 3 bases and J by 2 bases; unmatched bases: 2. The length of the CDR3 is 14 residues. Per germline, CDR1 SEHNR and CDR2 FQNEAQ (reference sequence).